The following is a T cell receptor beta chain sequence with its context. No antigen is known for it. With 60 Vbeta and 13 Jbeta primers, the PCR was carried out. Clones were sequenced by immunoSEQ multiplex PCR, and TCRdb holds only the in-frame ones, with some missing. Here the sample spans nearly 110,000 clones, about three quarters being singletons. This specimen belongs to a study of cytomegalovirus exposure and HLA in healthy donors. Study-level information: As released early, the data held roughly 85 million unique TCRs from HLA-typed donors.

The V end was cut by 3 bases, the J end by 0 bases, with 11 bases between. The CDR3 totals 15 residues. Germline V gene data show CDR1 as GTSNPN and CDR2 as SVGIG (reference sequence). Study observations and caveats: Apart from CMV serostatus, no immune exposure information was available. In a later analysis, at a false discovery rate of 0.05, about 17,000 TCR beta sequences matched HLA alleles. For most subjects, TCR beta sequences were reported to predict HLA-A and HLA-B alleles with accuracy.

Sequencing input: PBMCs. This TCR was sampled from a woman between 50 and 59 years old in good health and CMV-seropositive. The J gene is TRBJ2-2, the V gene TRBV30; no clear D gene. CDR3 protein: CAWRQRYSNTGELFF. The CDR3 bases are TGTGCCTGGAGACAGAGATATTCGAACACCGGGGAGCTGTTTTTT.